A single T cell receptor beta chain is shown here with its context. Antigen specificity is unknown. This sample was included in a study of cytomegalovirus exposure and HLA in healthy donors. Trimming stripped 5 bases from V and 2 bases from J, with 10 bases between. The germline V gene has CDR1 LNHDA and CDR2 SQIVND (reference sequence). CDR3 length: 14 residues. The primer mix had 60 Vbeta and 13 Jbeta primers. How the authors handled the data: Unique TCR beta chains numbered around 80 million in a later analysis, with around 12 million shared. The assay was immunoSEQ multiplex PCR, and TCRdb's table has in-frame clones only and misses some. The DNA gave D and trimming, while V, J and clone size come from that table. Of more than 90,000 clones detected, 79% appear once; the ten largest clones hold around 3%. Study observations and caveats: The listing of 150 to 200 TCR beta chains classed them as cytomegalovirus-associated. As a later analysis revealed, the rate of TCR association differed by HLA locus, with DRB1 most and HLA-C fewest. Other equally common chains were less clonally expanded than HLA-associated TCR beta chains, a later analysis showed.

The sequence was collected from a woman aged 18-30 years in good health and CMV-seropositive. Sequencing used PBMCs. The chain joins TRBV19 to TRBJ1-5, with D possibly being TRBD1 (6 bases). The CDR3 here is CASSPQGGNQPQHF. DNA for the CDR3: TGTGCCAGTAGTCCACAGGGTGGCAATCAGCCCCAGCATTTT.